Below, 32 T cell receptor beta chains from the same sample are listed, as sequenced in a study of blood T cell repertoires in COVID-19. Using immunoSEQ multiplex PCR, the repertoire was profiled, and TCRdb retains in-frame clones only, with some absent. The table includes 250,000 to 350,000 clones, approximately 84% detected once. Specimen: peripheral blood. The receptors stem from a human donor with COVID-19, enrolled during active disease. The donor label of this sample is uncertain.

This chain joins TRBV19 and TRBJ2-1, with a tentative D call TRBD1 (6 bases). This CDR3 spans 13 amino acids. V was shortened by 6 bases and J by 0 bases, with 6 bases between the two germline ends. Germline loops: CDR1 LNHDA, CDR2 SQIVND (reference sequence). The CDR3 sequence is CASRQGSYNEQFF. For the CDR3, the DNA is TGTGCCAGTAGACAGGGCTCCTACAATGAGCAGTTCTTC.

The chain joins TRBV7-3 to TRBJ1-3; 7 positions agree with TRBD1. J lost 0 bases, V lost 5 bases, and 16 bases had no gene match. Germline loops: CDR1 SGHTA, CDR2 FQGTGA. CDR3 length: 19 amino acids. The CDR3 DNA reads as TGTGCCAGCAGCCATCTTATGCGGGACAGCTGTTCCTCTGGAAACACCATATATTTT. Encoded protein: CASSHLMRDSCSSGNTIYF.

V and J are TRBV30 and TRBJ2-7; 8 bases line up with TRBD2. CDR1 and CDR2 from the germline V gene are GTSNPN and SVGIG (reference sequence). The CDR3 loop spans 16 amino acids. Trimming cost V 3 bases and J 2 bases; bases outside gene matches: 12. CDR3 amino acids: CAWRPPAGGAPYEQYF. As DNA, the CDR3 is TGTGCCTGGAGACCCCCCGCGGGGGGCGCTCCCTACGAGCAGTACTTC.

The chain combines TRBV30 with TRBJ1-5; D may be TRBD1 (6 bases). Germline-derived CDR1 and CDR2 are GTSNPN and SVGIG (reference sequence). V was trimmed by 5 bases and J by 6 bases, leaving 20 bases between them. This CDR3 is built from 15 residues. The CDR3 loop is CAWQLQGFGGQPQHF. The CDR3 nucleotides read TGTGCCTGGCAACTTCAGGGGTTTGGTGGTCAGCCCCAGCATTTT.

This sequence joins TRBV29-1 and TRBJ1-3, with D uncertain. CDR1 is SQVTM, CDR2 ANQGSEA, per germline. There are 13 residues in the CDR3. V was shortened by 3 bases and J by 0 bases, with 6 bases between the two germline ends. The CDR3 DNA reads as TGCAGCGTTGAGGAGAGCTCTGGAAACACCATATATTTT. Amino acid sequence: CSVEESSGNTIYF.

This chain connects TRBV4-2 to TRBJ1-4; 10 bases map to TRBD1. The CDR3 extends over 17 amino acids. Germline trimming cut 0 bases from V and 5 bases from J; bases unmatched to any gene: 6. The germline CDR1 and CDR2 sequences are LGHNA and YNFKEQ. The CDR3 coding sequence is TGTGCCAGCAGCCAAGATCCGACAGGGGGCCCCAATGAAAAACTGTTTTTT. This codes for CASSQDPTGGPNEKLFF.

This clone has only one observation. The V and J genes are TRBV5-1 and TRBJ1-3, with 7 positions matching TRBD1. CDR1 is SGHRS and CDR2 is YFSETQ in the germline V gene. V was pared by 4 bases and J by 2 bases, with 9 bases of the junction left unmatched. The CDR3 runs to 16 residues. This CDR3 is CASSKPTDRAGNTIYF. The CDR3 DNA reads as TGCGCCAGCAGCAAACCGACAGACAGGGCTGGAAACACCATATATTTT. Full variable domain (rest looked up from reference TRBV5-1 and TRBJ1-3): KAGVTQTPRYLIKTRGQQVTLSCSPISGHRSVSWYQQTPGQGLQFLFEYFSETQRNKGNFPGRFSGRQFSNSRSEMNVSTLELGDSALYLCASSKPTDRAGNTIYFGEGSWLTVV.

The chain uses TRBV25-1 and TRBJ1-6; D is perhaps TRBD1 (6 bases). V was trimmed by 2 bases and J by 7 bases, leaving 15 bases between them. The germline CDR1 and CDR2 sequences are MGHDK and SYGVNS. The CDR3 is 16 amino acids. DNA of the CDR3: TGTGCCAGCAGTGAACCCACAGGGTTGGCGAATTCACCCCTCCACTTT. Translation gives CASSEPTGLANSPLHF.

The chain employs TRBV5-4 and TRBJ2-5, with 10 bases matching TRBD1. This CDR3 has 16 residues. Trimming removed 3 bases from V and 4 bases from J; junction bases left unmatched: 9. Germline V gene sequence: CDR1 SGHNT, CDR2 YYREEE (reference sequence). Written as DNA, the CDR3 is TGTGCCAGCAGCTCGCCGCGGACAGGGGGTTCAGAGACCCAGTACTTC. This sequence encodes CASSSPRTGGSETQYF.

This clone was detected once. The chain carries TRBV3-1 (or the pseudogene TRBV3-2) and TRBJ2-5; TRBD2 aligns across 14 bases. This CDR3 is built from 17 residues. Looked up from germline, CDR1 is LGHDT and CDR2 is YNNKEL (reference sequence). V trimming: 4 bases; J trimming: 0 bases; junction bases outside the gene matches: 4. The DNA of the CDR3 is TGTGCCAGCAGCCGACTAGCGGGAGGGGGTAACCAAGAGACCCAGTACTTC. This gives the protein CASSRLAGGGNQETQYF.

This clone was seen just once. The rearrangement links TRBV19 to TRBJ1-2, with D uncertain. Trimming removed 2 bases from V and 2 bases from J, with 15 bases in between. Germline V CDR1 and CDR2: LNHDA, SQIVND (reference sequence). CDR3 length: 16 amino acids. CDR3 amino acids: CASSIILGLSNYGYTF. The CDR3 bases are TGTGCCAGTAGTATAATTCTCGGACTCTCGAACTATGGCTACACCTTC. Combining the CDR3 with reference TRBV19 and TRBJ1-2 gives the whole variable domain DGGITQSPKYLFRKEGQNVTLSCEQNLNHDAMYWYRQDPGQGLRLIYYSQIVNDFQKGDIAEGYSVSREKKESFPLTVTSAQKNPTAFYLCASSIILGLSNYGYTFGSGTRLTVV.

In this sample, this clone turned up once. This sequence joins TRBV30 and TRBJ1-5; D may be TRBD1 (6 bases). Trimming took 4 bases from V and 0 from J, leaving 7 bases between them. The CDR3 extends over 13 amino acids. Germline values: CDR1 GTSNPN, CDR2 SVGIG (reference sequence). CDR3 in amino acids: CAWTRGSNQPQHF. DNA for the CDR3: TGTGCCTGGACCAGGGGTAGCAATCAGCCCCAGCATTTT.

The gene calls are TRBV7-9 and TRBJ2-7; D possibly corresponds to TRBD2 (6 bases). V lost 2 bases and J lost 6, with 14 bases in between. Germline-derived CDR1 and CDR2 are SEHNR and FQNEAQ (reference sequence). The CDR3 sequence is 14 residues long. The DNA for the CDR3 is TGTGCCAGCAGCTTACCCGGAGGGTTCGGCGAGCAGTACTTC. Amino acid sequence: CASSLPGGFGEQYF.

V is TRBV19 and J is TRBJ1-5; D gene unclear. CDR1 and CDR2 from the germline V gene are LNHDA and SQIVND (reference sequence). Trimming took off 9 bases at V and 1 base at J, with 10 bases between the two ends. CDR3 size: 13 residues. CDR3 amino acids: CASGDGSNQPQHF. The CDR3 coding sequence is TGTGCCAGCGGAGATGGAAGCAATCAGCCCCAGCATTTT.

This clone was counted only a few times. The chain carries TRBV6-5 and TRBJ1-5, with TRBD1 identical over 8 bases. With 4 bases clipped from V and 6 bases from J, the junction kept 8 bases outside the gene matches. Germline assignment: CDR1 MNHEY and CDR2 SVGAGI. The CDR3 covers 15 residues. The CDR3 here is CASSSTGEGGQPQHF. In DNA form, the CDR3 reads TGTGCCAGCAGTTCGACAGGGGAGGGCGGTCAGCCCCAGCATTTT.

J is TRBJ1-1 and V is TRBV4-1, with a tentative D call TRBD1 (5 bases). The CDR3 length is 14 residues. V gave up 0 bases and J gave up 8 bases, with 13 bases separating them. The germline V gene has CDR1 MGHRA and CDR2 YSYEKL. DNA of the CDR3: TGCGCCAGCAGCCAAGAACAGGTAGTTGAGGAAGCTTTCTTT. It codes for CASSQEQVVEEAFF.

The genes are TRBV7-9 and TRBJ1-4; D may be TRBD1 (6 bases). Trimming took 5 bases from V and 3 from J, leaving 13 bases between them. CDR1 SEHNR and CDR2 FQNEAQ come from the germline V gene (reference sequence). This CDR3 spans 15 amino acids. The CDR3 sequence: CASSPWTASNEKLFF. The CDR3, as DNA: TGTGCCAGCAGCCCTTGGACAGCCTCTAATGAAAAACTGTTTTTT. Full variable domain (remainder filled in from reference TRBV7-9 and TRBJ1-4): DTGVSQNPRHKITKRGQNVTFRCDPISEHNRLYWYRQTLGQGPEFLTYFQNEAQLEKSRLLSDRFSAERPKGSFSTLEIQRTEQGDSAMYLCASSPWTASNEKLFFGSGTQLSVL.

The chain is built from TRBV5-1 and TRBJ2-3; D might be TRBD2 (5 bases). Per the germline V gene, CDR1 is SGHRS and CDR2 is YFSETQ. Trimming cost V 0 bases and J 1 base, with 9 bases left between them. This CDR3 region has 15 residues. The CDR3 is CASSLDLAGTDTQYF. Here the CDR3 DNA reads TGCGCCAGCAGCTTGGACCTAGCCGGCACAGATACGCAGTATTTT.

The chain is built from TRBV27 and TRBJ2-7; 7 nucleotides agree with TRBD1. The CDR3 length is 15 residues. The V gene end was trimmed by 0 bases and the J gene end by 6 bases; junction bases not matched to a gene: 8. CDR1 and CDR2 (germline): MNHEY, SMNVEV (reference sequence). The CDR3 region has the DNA TGTGCCAGCAGTTTATCGAGAGACAGGGTACGCGAGCAGTACTTC. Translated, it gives CASSLSRDRVREQYF.

This CDR3 reads CASKGDTDTQYF. The CDR3 coding sequence is TGTGCCAGCAAGGGGGACACAGATACGCAGTATTTT. The chain employs TRBV12-3 or TRBV12-4 and TRBJ2-3; TRBD1 might be the D (6 bases). The V gene lost 7 bases and the J gene lost 2 bases, with 7 bases spanning the gap. The CDR3 loop spans 12 amino acids.

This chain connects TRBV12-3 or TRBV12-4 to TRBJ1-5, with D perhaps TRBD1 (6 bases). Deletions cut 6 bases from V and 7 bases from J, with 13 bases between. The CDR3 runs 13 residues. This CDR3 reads CASRLTGGQPQHF. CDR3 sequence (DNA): TGTGCCAGCAGGCTAACTGGGGGCCAGCCCCAGCATTTT.

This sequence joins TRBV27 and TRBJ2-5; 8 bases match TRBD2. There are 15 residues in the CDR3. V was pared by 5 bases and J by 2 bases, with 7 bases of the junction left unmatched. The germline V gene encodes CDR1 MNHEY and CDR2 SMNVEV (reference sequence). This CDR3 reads CASSPGGGRQETQYF. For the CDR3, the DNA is TGTGCCAGCAGTCCGGGGGGGGGTCGGCAAGAGACCCAGTACTTC.

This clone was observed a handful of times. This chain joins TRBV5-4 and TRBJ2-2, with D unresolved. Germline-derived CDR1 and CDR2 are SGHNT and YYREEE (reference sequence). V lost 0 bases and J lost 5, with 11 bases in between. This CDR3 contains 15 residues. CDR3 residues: CASSLAPRTTGELFF. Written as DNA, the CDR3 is TGTGCCAGCAGCTTGGCCCCCAGAACAACCGGGGAGCTGTTTTTT.

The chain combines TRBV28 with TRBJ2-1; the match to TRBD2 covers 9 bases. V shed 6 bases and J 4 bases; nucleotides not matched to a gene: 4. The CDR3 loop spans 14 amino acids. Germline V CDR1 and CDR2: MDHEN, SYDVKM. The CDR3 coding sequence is TGTGCCAGCAGAGATAGCGGGAGTTACAATGAGCAGTTCTTC. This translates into CASRDSGSYNEQFF.

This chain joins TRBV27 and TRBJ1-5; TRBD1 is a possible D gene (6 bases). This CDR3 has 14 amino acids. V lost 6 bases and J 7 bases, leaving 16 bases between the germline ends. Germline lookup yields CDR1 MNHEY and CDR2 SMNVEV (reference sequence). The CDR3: CASSLGGARQPQHF. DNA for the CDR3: TGTGCCAGCAGCCTAGGGGGGGCGCGGCAGCCCCAGCATTTT.

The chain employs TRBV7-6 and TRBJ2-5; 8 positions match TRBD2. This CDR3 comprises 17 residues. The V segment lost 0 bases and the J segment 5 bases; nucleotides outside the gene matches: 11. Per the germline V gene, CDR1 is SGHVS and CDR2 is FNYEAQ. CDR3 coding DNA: TGTGCCAGCAGCTTAGCTCCCGTGGTGGGCGGGAGGGAGACCCAGTACTTC. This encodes CASSLAPVVGGRETQYF.

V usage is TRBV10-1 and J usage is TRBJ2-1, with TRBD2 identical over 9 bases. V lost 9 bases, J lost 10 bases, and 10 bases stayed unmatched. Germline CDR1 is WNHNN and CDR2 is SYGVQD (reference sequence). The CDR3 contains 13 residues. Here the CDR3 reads CASKPAGGLEQFF. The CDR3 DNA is TGCGCCAGTAAGCCAGCGGGAGGCTTGGAGCAGTTCTTC.

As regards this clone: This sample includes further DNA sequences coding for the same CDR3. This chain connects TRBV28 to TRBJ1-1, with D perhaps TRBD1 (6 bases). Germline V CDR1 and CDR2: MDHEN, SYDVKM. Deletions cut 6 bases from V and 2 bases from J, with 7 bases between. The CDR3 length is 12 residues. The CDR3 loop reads CASRTGNTEAFF. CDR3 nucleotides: TGTGCCAGCAGGACAGGTAACACTGAAGCTTTCTTT.

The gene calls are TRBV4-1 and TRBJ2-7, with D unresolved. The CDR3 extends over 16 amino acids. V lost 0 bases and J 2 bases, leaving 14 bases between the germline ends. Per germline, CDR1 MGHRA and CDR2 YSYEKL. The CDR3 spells CASSQEERWSTYEQYF. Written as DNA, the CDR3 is TGCGCCAGCAGCCAAGAAGAAAGATGGAGCACCTACGAGCAGTACTTC.

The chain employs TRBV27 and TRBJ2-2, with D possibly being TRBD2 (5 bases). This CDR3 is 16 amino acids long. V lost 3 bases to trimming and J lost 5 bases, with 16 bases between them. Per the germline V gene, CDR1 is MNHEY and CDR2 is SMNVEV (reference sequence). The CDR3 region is CASSFSAVTLTGELFF. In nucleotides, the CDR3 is TGTGCCAGCAGTTTTAGCGCGGTGACTCTTACCGGGGAGCTGTTTTTT.

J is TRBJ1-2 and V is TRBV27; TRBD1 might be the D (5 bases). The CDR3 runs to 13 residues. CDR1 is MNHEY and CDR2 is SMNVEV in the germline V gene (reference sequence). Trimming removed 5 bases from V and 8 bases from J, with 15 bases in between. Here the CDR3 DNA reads TGTGCCAGCAGTGGGGCAGACCGGGTCGGCTACACCTTC. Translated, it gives CASSGADRVGYTF.

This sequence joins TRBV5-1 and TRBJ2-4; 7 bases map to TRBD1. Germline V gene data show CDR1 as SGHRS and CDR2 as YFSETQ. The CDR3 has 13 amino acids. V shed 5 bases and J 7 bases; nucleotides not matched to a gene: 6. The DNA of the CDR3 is TGCGCCAGCAGTCCGACAGGGTGGAACATTCAGTACTTC. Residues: CASSPTGWNIQYF.